A selection of T cell receptor beta chains follows, all from one sample in a study of OX40 agonist ivuxolimab in advanced cancers. Sequencing was performed with immunoSEQ multiplex PCR; in TCRdb, only in-frame clones are kept and a portion is missing. The top ten hold approximately 0.56% of the sample, which has over 50,000 clones, 82% seen once. This material consisted of CD4+ or CD8+ T cells sorted from blood, taken in a trial of the OX40 agonist ivuxolimab. These receptors were collected from an adult with an advanced solid tumor such as melanoma, head and neck, liver or kidney cancer. Each CDR3 is given with its conserved first and last residue. D genes are given only for firm matches. A clone size is listed for some rows: how often the clone was seen (once, few, many), or a class if it is expanded.

clone_size d_call j_call v_call cdr3_aa cdr3_nt
. . TRBJ2-7 TRBV6-5 CASRPPGRINEQYF TGTGCCAGCAGACCCCCGGGACGGATCAACGAGCAGTACTTC
. TRBD2 TRBJ2-3 TRBV5-1 CASSGLAGGVDTQYF TGCGCCAGCAGTGGTCTAGCGGGAGGGGTAGATACGCAGTATTTT
. . TRBJ2-5 TRBV7-9 CASTPTRSTETQYF TGTGCCAGCACCCCGACACGGAGCACGGAGACCCAGTACTTC
. . TRBJ2-4 TRBV2 CASNPGAGDIQYF TGTGCCAGCAATCCCGGGGCAGGCGACATTCAGTACTTC
. . TRBJ1-1 TRBV21-1 CASSKGSGKKEYTEAFF TGTGCCAGCAGCAAAGGTTCGGGTAAAAAGGAATACACTGAAGCTTTCTTT
. . TRBJ2-2 TRBV7-8 CASSHDRRTGELFF TGTGCCAGCAGCCACGACAGACGCACCGGGGAGCTGTTTTTT
. . TRBJ2-3 TRBV15 CATSRDPVTSTDTQYF TGTGCCACCAGCAGAGATCCGGTGACCAGCACAGATACGCAGTATTTT
. . TRBJ1-1 TRBV27 CASSSGGAYTEAFF TGTGCCAGCAGTTCGGGTGGGGCCTACACTGAAGCTTTCTTT
. . TRBJ2-5 TRBV6-6 CASTMGGYETQYF TGTGCCAGCACCATGGGGGGCTACGAGACCCAGTACTTC
. TRBD1 TRBJ2-7 TRBV7-8 CASSFAGDRVNEQYF TGTGCCAGCAGCTTCGCCGGGGACAGGGTCAACGAGCAGTACTTC
. . TRBJ1-4 TRBV5-8 CASVSRTTNEKLFF TGTGCCAGCGTCAGCCGTACAACTAATGAAAAACTGTTTTTT
few . TRBJ1-2 TRBV10-3 CAISGHNYGYTF TGTGCCATCAGTGGGCACAACTATGGCTACACCTTC
. TRBD1 TRBJ1-2 TRBV28 CASNPFTGGDRVSYGYTF TGTGCCAGCAATCCCTTCACGGGAGGCGACAGGGTTTCGTATGGCTACACCTTC
. . TRBJ1-6 TRBV19 CASSTRFGSPLHF TGTGCCAGTAGTACCCGGTTCGGCTCACCCCTCCACTTT
. TRBD1 TRBJ2-5 TRBV18 CASSPPTGGDFQETQYF TGTGCCAGCTCACCACCGACAGGGGGCGACTTCCAAGAGACCCAGTACTTC
. . TRBJ2-3 TRBV5-1 CASSLEADTQYF TGCGCCAGCAGCTTGGAAGCAGATACGCAGTATTTT
. . TRBJ2-3 TRBV27 CASINPLAHTDTQYF TGTGCCAGCATAAACCCTCTAGCACACACAGATACGCAGTATTTT
. . TRBJ2-1 TRBV7-9 CASSLMADNEQFF TGTGCCAGCAGCTTAATGGCGGACAATGAGCAGTTCTTC
. TRBD1 TRBJ2-2 TRBV4-1 CASSYSRDSVRGNTGELFF TGCGCCAGCAGCTACTCCCGGGACAGTGTTAGAGGGAACACCGGGGAGCTGTTTTTT
few . TRBJ2-1 TRBV7-8 CASSLAGAINNEQFF TGTGCCAGCAGCTTAGCGGGGGCTATTAATAATGAGCAGTTCTTC
. TRBD2 TRBJ2-2 TRBV10-2 CASRGGRVAGELFF TGCGCCAGCAGGGGGGGGAGGGTCGCCGGGGAGCTGTTTTTT
. TRBD1 TRBJ2-7 TRBV19 CASSITGGPYEQYF TGTGCCAGTAGTATCACAGGGGGACCCTACGAGCAGTACTTC
. . TRBJ2-1 TRBV10-3 CAISEQGSYNEQFF TGTGCCATCAGTGAGCAGGGATCCTACAATGAGCAGTTCTTC
few . TRBJ1-2 TRBV18 CASSPGQVDGYTF TGTGCCAGCTCACCAGGGCAGGTCGATGGCTACACCTTC
. . TRBJ2-3 TRBV30 CAWRRGRLAPGTDTQYF TGTGCCTGGAGAAGGGGGCGACTAGCACCCGGTACAGATACGCAGTATTTT
. . TRBJ2-7 TRBV5-4 CAGNSDGPGSSEQYF TGTGCCGGCAATTCCGACGGGCCCGGGTCCTCCGAGCAGTACTTC
. . TRBJ2-1 TRBV30 CAWSVRGALFF TGTGCCTGGAGTGTACGAGGCGCCTTGTTCTTC
once . TRBJ2-7 TRBV5-1 CASSLEARDYEQYF TGCGCCAGCAGCTTGGAGGCCAGGGACTACGAGCAGTACTTC
. . TRBJ2-5 TRBV15 CATRPPSTSTQYF TGTGCCACCAGGCCCCCTTCGACGTCTACCCAGTACTTC
. TRBD2 TRBJ2-1 TRBV19 CASSTISGRGGEQFF TGTGCCAGTAGTACGATTAGCGGGAGGGGTGGTGAGCAGTTCTTC
. TRBD1 TRBJ2-5 TRBV7-8 CASSLGQRHSETQYF TGTGCCAGCAGCTTGGGACAGAGACACTCAGAGACCCAGTACTTC
few . TRBJ2-1 TRBV10-1 CASSESGGYNEQFF TGCGCCAGCAGTGAGTCTGGGGGCTACAATGAGCAGTTCTTC
. . TRBJ2-6 TRBV7-3 CASSLGAEANVLTF TGTGCCAGCAGCCTGGGCGCAGAAGCCAACGTCCTGACTTTC
. . TRBJ1-4 TRBV28 CASSTGLNEKLFF TGTGCCAGCTCGACAGGACTTAATGAAAAACTGTTTTTT
. . TRBJ1-1 TRBV7-9 CASSPMGHLNTEAFF TGTGCCAGCTCTCCGATGGGACACTTGAACACTGAAGCTTTCTTT